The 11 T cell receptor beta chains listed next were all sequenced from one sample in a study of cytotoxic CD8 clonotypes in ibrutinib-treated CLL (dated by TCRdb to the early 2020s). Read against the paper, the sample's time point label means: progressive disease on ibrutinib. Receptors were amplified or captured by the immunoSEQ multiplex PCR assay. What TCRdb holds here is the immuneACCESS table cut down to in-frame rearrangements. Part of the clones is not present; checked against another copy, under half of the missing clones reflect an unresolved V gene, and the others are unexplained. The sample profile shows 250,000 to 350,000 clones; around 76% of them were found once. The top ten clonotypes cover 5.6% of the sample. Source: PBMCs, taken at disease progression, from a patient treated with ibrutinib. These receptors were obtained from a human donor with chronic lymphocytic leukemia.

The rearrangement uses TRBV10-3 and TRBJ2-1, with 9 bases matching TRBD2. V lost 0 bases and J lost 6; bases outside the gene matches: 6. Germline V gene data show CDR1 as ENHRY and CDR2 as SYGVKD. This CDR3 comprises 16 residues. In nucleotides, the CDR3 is TGTGCCATCAGTGAGTCCTCAGCGGGAGGCCGCAATGAGCAGTTCTTC. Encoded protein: CAISESSAGGRNEQFF.

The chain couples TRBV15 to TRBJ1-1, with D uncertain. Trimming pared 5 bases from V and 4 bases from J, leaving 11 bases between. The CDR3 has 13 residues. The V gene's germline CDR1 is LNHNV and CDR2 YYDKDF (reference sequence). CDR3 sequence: CATSHDAATEAFF. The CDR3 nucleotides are TGTGCCACCAGCCACGACGCGGCCACTGAAGCTTTCTTT.

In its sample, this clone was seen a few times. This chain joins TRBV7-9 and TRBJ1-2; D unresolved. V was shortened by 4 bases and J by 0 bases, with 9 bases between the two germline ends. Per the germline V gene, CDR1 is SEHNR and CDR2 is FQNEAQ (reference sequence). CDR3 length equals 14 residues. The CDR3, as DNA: TGTGCCAGCAGCTCCCCCGCCGCTAACTATGGCTACACCTTC. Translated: CASSSPAANYGYTF.

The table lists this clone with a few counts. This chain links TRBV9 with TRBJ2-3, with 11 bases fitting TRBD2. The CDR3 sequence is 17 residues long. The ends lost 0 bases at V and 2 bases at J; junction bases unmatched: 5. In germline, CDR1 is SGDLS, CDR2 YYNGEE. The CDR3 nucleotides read TGTGCCAGCAGCGTAGCGGCTAGCGGGGGGATCACAGATACGCAGTATTTT. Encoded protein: CASSVAASGGITDTQYF.

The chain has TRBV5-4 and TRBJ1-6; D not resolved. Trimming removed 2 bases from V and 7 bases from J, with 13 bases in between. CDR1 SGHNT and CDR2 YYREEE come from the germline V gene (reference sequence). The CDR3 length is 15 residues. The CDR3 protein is CASSFVRDGNSPLHF. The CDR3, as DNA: TGTGCCAGCAGCTTCGTCCGCGACGGAAATTCACCCCTCCACTTT.

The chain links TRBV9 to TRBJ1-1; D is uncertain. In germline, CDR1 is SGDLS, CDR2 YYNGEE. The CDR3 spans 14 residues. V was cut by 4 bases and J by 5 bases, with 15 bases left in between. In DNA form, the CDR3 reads TGTGCCAGCAGCCCTCAGGTAGGAACGACTGAAGCTTTCTTT. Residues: CASSPQVGTTEAFF.

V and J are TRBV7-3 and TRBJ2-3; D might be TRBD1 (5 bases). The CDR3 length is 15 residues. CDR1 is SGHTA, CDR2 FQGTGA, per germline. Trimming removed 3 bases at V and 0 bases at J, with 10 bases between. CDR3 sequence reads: CASSFFRASTDTQYF. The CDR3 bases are TGTGCCAGCAGCTTTTTCAGGGCCAGCACAGATACGCAGTATTTT. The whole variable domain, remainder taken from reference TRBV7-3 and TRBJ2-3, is GAGVSQTPSNKVTEKGKYVELRCDPISGHTALYWYRQSLGQGPEFLIYFQGTGAADDSGLPNDRFFAVRPEGSVSTLKIQRTERGDSAVYLCASSFFRASTDTQYFGPGTRLTVL.

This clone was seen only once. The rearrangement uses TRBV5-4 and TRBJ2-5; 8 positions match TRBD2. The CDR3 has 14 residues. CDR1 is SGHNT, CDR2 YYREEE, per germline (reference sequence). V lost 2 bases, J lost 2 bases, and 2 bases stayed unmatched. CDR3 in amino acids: CASSLGTRQETQYF. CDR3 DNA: TGTGCCAGCAGCTTAGGGACTAGACAAGAGACCCAGTACTTC.

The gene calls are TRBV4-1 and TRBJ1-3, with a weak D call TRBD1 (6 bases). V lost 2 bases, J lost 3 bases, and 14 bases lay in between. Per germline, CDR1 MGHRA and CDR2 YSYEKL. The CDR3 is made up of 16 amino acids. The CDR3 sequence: CASSQQGGGFGNTIYF. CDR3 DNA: TGCGCCAGCAGCCAACAAGGAGGGGGATTTGGAAACACCATATATTTT.

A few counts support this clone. CDR3 loop: CASSHHRGPPYGYTF. CDR3 DNA: TGTGCCAGCAGCCATCACAGGGGGCCCCCATATGGCTACACCTTC. The V call is TRBV16, the J call TRBJ1-2; 9 positions agree with TRBD1. The trim removed 3 bases at V and 5 bases at J, leaving 7 bases unmatched. The CDR3 runs 15 residues. Germline V gives CDR1 KGHSY, CDR2 FQNENV.

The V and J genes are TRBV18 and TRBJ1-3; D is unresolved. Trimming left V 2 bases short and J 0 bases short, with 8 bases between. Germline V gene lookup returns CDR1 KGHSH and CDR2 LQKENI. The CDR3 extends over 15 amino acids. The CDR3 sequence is CASSPSPNSGNTIYF. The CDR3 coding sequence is TGTGCCAGCTCACCATCCCCGAACTCTGGAAACACCATATATTTT.